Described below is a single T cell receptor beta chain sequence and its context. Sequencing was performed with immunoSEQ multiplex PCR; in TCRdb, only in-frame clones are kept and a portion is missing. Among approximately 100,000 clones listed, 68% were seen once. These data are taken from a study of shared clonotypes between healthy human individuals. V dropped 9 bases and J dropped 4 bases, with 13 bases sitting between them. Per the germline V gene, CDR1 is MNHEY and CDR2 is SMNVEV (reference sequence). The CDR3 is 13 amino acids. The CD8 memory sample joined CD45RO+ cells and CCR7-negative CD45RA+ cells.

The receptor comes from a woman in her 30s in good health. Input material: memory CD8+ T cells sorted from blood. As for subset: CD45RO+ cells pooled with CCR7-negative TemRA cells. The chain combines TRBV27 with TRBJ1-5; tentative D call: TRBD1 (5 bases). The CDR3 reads CASGSDRNQPQHF. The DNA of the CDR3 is TGTGCCAGTGGGTCTGACAGAAATCAGCCCCAGCATTTT.